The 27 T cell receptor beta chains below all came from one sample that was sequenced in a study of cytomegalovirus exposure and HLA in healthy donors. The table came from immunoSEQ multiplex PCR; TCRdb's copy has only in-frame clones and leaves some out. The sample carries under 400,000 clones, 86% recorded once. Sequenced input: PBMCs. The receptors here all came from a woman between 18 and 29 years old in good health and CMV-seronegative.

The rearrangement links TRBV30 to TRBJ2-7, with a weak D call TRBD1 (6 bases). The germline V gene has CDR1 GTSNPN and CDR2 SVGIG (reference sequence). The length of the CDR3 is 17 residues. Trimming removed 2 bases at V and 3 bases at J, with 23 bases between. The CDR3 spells CAWSPVVGGLAGYEQYF. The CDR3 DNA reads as TGTGCCTGGAGTCCAGTTGTAGGGGGTCTAGCCGGCTACGAGCAGTACTTC.

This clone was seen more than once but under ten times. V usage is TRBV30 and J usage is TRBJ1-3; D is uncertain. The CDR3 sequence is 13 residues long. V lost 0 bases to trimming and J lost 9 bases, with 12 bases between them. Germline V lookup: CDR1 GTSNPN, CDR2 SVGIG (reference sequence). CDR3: CAWSVRQPGTIYF. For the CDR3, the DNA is TGTGCCTGGAGTGTACGGCAACCAGGCACCATATATTTT.

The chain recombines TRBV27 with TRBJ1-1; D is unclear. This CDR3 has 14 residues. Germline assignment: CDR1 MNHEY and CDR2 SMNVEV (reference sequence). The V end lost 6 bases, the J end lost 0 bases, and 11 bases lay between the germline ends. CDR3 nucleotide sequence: TGTGCCAGCAGCTCGGGTTCCTTGAACACTGAAGCTTTCTTT. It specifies CASSSGSLNTEAFF.

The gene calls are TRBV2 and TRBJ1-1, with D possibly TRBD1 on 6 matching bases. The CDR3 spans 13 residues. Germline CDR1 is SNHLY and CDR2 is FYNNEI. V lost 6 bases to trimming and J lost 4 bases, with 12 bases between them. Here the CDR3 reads CASRLQGITEAFF. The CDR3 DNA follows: TGTGCCAGCAGACTGCAGGGGATCACTGAAGCTTTCTTT. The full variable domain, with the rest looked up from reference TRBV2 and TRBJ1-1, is EPEVTQTPSHQVTQMGQEVILRCVPISNHLYFYWYRQILGQKVEFLVSFYNNEISEKSEIFDDQFSVERPDGSNFTLKIRSTKLEDSAMYFCASRLQGITEAFFGQGTRLTVV.

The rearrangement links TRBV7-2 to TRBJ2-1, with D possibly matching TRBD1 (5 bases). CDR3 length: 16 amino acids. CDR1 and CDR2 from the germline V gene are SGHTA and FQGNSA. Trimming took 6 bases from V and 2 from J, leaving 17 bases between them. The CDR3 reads CASRSARGQTYNEQFF. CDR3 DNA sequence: TGTGCCAGCAGATCAGCAAGGGGTCAAACCTACAATGAGCAGTTCTTC.

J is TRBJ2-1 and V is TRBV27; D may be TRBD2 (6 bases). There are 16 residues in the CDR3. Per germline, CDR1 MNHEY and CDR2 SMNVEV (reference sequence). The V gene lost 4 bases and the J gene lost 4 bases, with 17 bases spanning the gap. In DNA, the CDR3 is TGTGCCAGCAGTTCCACTAACCCGGGACTTTACAATGAGCAGTTCTTC. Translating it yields CASSSTNPGLYNEQFF.

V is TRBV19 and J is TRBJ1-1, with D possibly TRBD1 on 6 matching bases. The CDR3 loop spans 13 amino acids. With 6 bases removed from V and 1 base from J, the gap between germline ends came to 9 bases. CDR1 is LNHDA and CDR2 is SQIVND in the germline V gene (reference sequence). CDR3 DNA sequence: TGTGCCAGTAGCTCACAGGGGAACACTGAAGCTTTCTTT. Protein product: CASSSQGNTEAFF.

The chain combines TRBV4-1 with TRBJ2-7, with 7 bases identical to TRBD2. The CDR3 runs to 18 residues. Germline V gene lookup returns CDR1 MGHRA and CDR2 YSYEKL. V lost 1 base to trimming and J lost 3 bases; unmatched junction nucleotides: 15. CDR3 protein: CASSQVSSTAGANYEQYF. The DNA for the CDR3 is TGCGCCAGCAGCCAAGTCTCGAGTACTGCGGGAGCAAACTACGAGCAGTACTTC.

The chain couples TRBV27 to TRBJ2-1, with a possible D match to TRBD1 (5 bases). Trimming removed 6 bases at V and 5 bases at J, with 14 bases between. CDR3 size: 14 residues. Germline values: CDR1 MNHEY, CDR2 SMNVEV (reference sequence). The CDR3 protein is CASRKGPNNNEQFF. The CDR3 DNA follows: TGTGCCAGCAGGAAGGGGCCGAATAACAATGAGCAGTTCTTC.

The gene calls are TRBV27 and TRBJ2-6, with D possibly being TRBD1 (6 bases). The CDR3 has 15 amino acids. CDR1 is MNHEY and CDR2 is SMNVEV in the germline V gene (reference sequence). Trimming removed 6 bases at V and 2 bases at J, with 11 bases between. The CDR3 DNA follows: TGTGCCAGCAGGCTACAGGGAGCTGGGGCCAACGTCCTGACTTTC. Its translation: CASRLQGAGANVLTF.

The CDR3 sequence: CASSSGQGLTYEQYF. In DNA, the CDR3 is TGTGCCAGCAGTTCCGGACAGGGCCTTACCTACGAGCAGTACTTC. The rearrangement uses TRBV6-5 and TRBJ2-7; the match to TRBD1 covers 8 bases. The CDR3 covers 15 residues. The germline CDR1 and CDR2 sequences are MNHEY and SVGAGI. V lost 4 bases, J lost 2 bases, and 7 bases stayed unmatched.

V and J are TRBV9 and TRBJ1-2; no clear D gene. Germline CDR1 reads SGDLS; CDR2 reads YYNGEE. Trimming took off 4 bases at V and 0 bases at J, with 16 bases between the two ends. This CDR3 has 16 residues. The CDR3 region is CASSQGGSGANYGYTF. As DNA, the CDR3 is TGTGCCAGCAGCCAAGGAGGGAGTGGGGCTAACTATGGCTACACCTTC.

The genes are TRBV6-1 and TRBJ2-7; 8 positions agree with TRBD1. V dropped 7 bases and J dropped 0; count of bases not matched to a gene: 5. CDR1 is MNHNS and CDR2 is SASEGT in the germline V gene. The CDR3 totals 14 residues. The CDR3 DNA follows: TGTGCCAGCACGAGAGGACAGGGCTCCTACGAGCAGTACTTC. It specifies CASTRGQGSYEQYF.

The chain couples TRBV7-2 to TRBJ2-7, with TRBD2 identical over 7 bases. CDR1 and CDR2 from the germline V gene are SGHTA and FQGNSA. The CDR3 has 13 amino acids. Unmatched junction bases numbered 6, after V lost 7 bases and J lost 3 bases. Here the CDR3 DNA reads TGTGCCAGCACGGTGGGCGGGAGCTACGAGCAGTACTTC. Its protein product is CASTVGGSYEQYF. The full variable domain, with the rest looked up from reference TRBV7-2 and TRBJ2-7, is GAGVSQSPSNKVTEKGKDVELRCDPISGHTALYWYRQSLGQGLEFLIYFQGNSAPDKSGLPSDRFSAERTGGSVSTLTIQRTQQEDSAVYLCASTVGGSYEQYFGPGTRLTVT.

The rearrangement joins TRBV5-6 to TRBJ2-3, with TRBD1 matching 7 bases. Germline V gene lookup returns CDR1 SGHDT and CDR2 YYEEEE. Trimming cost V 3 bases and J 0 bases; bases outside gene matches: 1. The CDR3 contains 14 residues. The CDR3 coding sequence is TGTGCCAGCAGCTGGGACAGTAGCACAGATACGCAGTATTTT. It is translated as CASSWDSSTDTQYF.

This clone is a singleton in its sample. The CDR3 DNA follows: TGTGCCAGCTCACCACTCGTTCCGTGGGACAGCAACCGATACGAGCAGTACTTC. Translated, it gives CASSPLVPWDSNRYEQYF. V gene TRBV18 combines with J gene TRBJ2-7; 7 nucleotides line up with TRBD1. J lost 4 bases, V lost 1 base, and 16 bases had no gene match. Germline V gene lookup returns CDR1 KGHSH and CDR2 LQKENI. The CDR3 is made up of 18 amino acids. Supplemented by reference TRBV18 and TRBJ2-7, the full variable domain reads NAGVMQNPRHLVRRRGQEARLRCSPMKGHSHVYWYRQLPEEGLKFMVYLQKENIIDESGMPKERFSAEFPKEGPSILRIQQVVRGDSAAYFCASSPLVPWDSNRYEQYFGPGTRLTVT.

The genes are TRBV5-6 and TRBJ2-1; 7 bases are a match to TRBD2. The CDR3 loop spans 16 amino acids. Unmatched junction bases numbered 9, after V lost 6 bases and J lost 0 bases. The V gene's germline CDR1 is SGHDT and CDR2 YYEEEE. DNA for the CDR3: TGTGCCAGCACCCGATGGGGGGGGAGCTCCTACAATGAGCAGTTCTTC. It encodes CASTRWGGSSYNEQFF.

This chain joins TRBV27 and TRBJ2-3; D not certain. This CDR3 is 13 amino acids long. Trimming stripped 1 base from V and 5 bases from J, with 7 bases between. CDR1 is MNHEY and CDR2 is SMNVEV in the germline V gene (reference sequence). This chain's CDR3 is CASSLYSGDTQYF. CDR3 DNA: TGTGCCAGCAGTTTATACTCGGGAGATACGCAGTATTTT.

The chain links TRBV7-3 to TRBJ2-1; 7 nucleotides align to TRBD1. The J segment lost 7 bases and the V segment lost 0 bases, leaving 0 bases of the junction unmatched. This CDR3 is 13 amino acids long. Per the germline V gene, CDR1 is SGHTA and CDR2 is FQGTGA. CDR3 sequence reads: CASSLTTGNEQFF. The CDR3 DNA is TGTGCCAGCAGCTTAACGACAGGGAATGAGCAGTTCTTC.

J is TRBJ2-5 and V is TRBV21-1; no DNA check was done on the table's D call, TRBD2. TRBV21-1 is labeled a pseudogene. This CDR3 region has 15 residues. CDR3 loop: CASSVGGRTVETQYF. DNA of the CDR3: TGTGCCAGCAGCGTGGGGGGGAGAACTGTGGAGACCCAGTACTTC.

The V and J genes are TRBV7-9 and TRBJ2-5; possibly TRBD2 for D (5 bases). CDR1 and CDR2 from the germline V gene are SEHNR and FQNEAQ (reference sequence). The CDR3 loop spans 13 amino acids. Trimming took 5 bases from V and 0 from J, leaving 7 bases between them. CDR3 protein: CASSEGYQETQYF. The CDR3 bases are TGTGCCAGCAGCGAGGGATACCAAGAGACCCAGTACTTC.

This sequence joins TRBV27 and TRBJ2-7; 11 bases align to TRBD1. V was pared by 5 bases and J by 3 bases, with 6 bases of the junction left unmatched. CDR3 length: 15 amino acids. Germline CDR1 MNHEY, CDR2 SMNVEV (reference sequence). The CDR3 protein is CASSLWTGGIYEQYF. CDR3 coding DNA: TGTGCCAGCAGTCTCTGGACAGGGGGCATCTACGAGCAGTACTTC.

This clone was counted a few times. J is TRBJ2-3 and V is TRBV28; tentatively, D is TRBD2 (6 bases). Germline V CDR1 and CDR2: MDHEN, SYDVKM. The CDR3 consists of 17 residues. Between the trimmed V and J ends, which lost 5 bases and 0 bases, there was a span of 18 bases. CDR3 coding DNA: TGTGCCAGCAGTACCGCGGAGGGTGGGTTTAGCACAGATACGCAGTATTTT. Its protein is CASSTAEGGFSTDTQYF.

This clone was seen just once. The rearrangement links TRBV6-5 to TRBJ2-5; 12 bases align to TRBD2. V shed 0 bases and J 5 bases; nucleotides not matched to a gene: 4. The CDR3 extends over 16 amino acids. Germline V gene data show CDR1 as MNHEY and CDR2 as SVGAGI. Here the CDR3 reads CASSYSNLAGGETQYF. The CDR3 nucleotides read TGTGCCAGCAGTTACTCGAACCTAGCGGGAGGGGAGACCCAGTACTTC.

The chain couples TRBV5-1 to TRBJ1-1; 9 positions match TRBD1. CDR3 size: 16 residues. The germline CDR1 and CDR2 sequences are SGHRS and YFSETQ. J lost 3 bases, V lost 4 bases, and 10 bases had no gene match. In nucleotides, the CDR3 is TGCGCCAGCAGCATCGGGACAGGGAATCTAGACACTGAAGCTTTCTTT. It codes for CASSIGTGNLDTEAFF.

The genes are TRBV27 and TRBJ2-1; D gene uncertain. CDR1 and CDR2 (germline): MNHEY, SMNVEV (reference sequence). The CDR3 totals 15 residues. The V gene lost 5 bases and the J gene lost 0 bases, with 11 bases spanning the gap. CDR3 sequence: CASSVMETSYNEQFF. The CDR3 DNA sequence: TGTGCCAGCAGTGTCATGGAGACCTCCTACAATGAGCAGTTCTTC.

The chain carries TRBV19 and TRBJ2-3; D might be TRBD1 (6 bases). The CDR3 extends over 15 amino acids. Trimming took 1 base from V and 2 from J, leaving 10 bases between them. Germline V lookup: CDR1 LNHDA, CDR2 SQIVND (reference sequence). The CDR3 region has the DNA TGTGCCAGTAGTATAGGAACAGGGCCCACAGATACGCAGTATTTT. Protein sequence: CASSIGTGPTDTQYF.